The 23 T cell receptor beta chains listed next were all sequenced from one sample in a study of blood T cell repertoires in COVID-19. Sequencing was performed with immunoSEQ multiplex PCR; in TCRdb, only in-frame clones are kept and a portion is missing. The table shows roughly 260,000 clones, with more than 75% occurring only once. What was sequenced was peripheral blood. The receptors were sampled from a woman aged 45-60 years with acute or convalescent COVID-19.

The V call is TRBV28, the J call TRBJ2-7, with a possible D match to TRBD1 (6 bases). Trimming shortened V by 8 bases and J by 0 bases, and 17 bases separated the two germline ends. Germline loops: CDR1 MDHEN, CDR2 SYDVKM. The CDR3 extends over 15 amino acids. The CDR3 bases are TGTGCCAGCGGGGGATTTTGGACAGACTCCTACGAGCAGTACTTC. It yields the protein CASGGFWTDSYEQYF.

V is TRBV19 and J is TRBJ2-6; TRBD1 matches at 12 bases. This CDR3 comprises 17 residues. The germline gives CDR1 LNHDA, CDR2 SQIVND (reference sequence). With 3 bases clipped from V and 2 bases from J, the junction kept 2 bases outside the gene matches. The CDR3 loop is CASSMGQGAPGANVLTF. For the CDR3, the DNA is TGTGCCAGTAGTATGGGACAGGGGGCACCTGGGGCCAACGTCCTGACTTTC.

V and J are TRBV12-3 or TRBV12-4 and TRBJ1-5; the D gene is possibly TRBD1 (5 bases). The CDR3 runs 13 residues. The ends were cut back, 6 bases at V and 11 bases at J, with 17 bases in the middle. The CDR3 DNA sequence: TGTGCCAGCAGCTCCAACTCAGGGTCCGCCCAGCATTTT. Residues: CASSSNSGSAQHF.

The chain is built from TRBV24-1 and TRBJ2-2; D might be TRBD1 (6 bases). V lost 5 bases to trimming and J lost 3 bases, with 12 bases between them. In germline, CDR1 is KGHDR, CDR2 SFDVKD. This CDR3 region has 15 residues. The CDR3 sequence is CATSARTAHTGELFF. CDR3 bases: TGTGCCACCAGTGCACGGACAGCGCACACCGGGGAGCTGTTTTTT.

This clone has just one count. The CDR3 sequence is CASSPSGNQETQYF. The DNA for the CDR3 is TGTGCCAGCAGCCCTAGCGGGAATCAAGAGACCCAGTACTTC. The chain recombines TRBV7-3 with TRBJ2-5; 9 nucleotides line up with TRBD2. With V trimmed by 5 bases and J by 2 bases, 3 bases remained unmatched. The CDR3 totals 14 residues. Germline loops: CDR1 SGHTA, CDR2 FQGTGA.

This clone occurred a few times. The chain has TRBV2 and TRBJ1-5; 8 bases map to TRBD1. Germline V gives CDR1 SNHLY, CDR2 FYNNEI. The V segment lost 7 bases and the J segment 5 bases; nucleotides outside the gene matches: 1. This CDR3 comprises 12 residues. The CDR3 reads CASTTGDQPQHF. The CDR3 DNA is TGTGCCAGCACGACAGGGGATCAGCCCCAGCATTTT.

This clone was recorded only once. The same CDR3 is also encoded by other DNA sequences in this sample. CDR3 sequence: CASSPGQSYEQYF. CDR3 sequence (DNA): TGTGCCAGCAGTCCGGGACAGAGCTACGAGCAGTACTTC. V and J are TRBV28 and TRBJ2-7, with 7 bases matching TRBD1. Germline V CDR1 and CDR2: MDHEN, SYDVKM. The CDR3 spans 13 residues. Trimming removed 5 bases from V and 3 bases from J; junction bases left unmatched: 4.

The genes are TRBV7-8 and TRBJ1-2, with no clear D. The V gene lost 3 bases and the J gene lost 5 bases, with 13 bases spanning the gap. The CDR3 has 14 residues. The germline CDR1 and CDR2 sequences are SGHVS and FQNEAQ. Written as DNA, the CDR3 is TGTGCCAGCAGCTTTACTGCCACAGCTTATGGCTACACCTTC. This sequence encodes CASSFTATAYGYTF.

This chain uses TRBV7-8 with TRBJ1-4; D call uncertain. Germline V gene data show CDR1 as SGHVS and CDR2 as FQNEAQ. The CDR3 has 15 amino acids. V was cut by 0 bases and J by 0 bases, with 5 bases left in between. The CDR3 nucleotides read TGTGCCAGCAGCTTAGCAGTAGCAACTAATGAAAAACTGTTTTTT. It translates to CASSLAVATNEKLFF.

The V and J genes are TRBV10-2 and TRBJ2-3; 10 bases match TRBD2. Germline CDR1 and CDR2: WSHSY and SAAADI. Trimming removed 9 bases from V and 1 base from J; junction bases left unmatched: 1. CDR3 length: 13 residues. The CDR3 bases are TGCGCCAGTGGACTAGCGGGCACAGATACGCAGTATTTT. Translating gives CASGLAGTDTQYF.

V and J are TRBV30 and TRBJ1-2; 9 positions match TRBD1. The CDR3 is made up of 12 amino acids. The V gene's germline CDR1 is GTSNPN and CDR2 SVGIG (reference sequence). The trim removed 8 bases at V and 4 bases at J, leaving 5 bases unmatched. CDR3 protein: CALTGGLYGYTF. The CDR3 DNA reads TGTGCCCTAACAGGGGGCCTCTATGGCTACACCTTC.

This clone is a singleton in its sample. This rearrangement joins TRBV28 to TRBJ2-7; D not resolved. CDR3 size: 12 residues. V lost 7 bases and J lost 3, with 10 bases in between. Germline-derived CDR1 and CDR2 are MDHEN and SYDVKM. The CDR3 DNA is TGTGCCAGCAATAGCCCCTACTACGAGCAGTACTTC. Its translation: CASNSPYYEQYF.

The chain has TRBV24-1 and TRBJ1-1, with TRBD1 identical over 7 bases. CDR1 and CDR2 from the germline V gene are KGHDR and SFDVKD. V lost 6 bases, J lost 2 bases, and 5 bases stayed unmatched. The CDR3 totals 14 residues. The CDR3 sequence: CATSKTGTNTEAFF. DNA of the CDR3: TGTGCCACCAGTAAGACAGGGACTAACACTGAAGCTTTCTTT.

This chain links TRBV5-1 with TRBJ2-3; 12 bases line up with TRBD2. With V trimmed by 4 bases and J by 2 bases, 2 bases remained unmatched. The CDR3 sequence is 15 residues long. Germline V gene sequence: CDR1 SGHRS, CDR2 YFSETQ. Written as DNA, the CDR3 is TGCGCCAGCAGCGGACTAGCGGGGTTCACAGATACGCAGTATTTT. Protein product: CASSGLAGFTDTQYF.

The chain carries TRBV7-8 and TRBJ2-7, with TRBD2 matching over 9 bases. Germline V lookup: CDR1 SGHVS, CDR2 FQNEAQ. CDR3 length: 17 residues. V was pared by 1 base and J by 1 base, with 8 bases of the junction left unmatched. Here the CDR3 reads CASSLGIGAGGSYEQYF. The CDR3 coding sequence is TGTGCCAGCAGCTTAGGAATAGGGGCGGGAGGGTCCTACGAGCAGTACTTC.

The chain employs TRBV6-5 and TRBJ1-1, with TRBD1 matching over 7 bases. Germline CDR1 MNHEY, CDR2 SVGAGI. The ends lost 6 bases at V and 2 bases at J; junction bases unmatched: 6. This CDR3 region has 14 residues. Here the CDR3 reads CASSLTGRNTEAFF. DNA for the CDR3: TGTGCCAGCAGCCTGACAGGGCGAAACACTGAAGCTTTCTTT.

This chain uses TRBV5-4 with TRBJ1-4; 8 bases agree with TRBD1. The length of the CDR3 is 14 residues. Germline trimming cut 0 bases from V and 6 bases from J; bases unmatched to any gene: 1. Germline CDR1 and CDR2: SGHNT and YYREEE (reference sequence). CDR3 in DNA: TGTGCCAGCAGCTTGGAGACAGGGGATGAAAAACTGTTTTTT. It is translated as CASSLETGDEKLFF.

The V call is TRBV2, the J call TRBJ1-4; 8 bases map to TRBD1. After removal of 3 bases from V and 7 bases from J, the junction contained 7 bases not matched to a gene. This CDR3 has 15 residues. Germline CDR1 is SNHLY and CDR2 is FYNNEI. CDR3 coding DNA: TGTGCCAGCAGTGAGATGGACAGGGTGGCTGAAAAACTGTTTTTT. It codes for CASSEMDRVAEKLFF.

The chain uses TRBV18 and TRBJ1-1; a weak D match, TRBD1 (5 bases). This CDR3 has 16 amino acids. The germline CDR1 and CDR2 sequences are KGHSH and LQKENI. The germline V and J ends were trimmed by 2 bases and 1 base, with 14 bases remaining between them. The CDR3 loop is CASSPRTGRGNTEAFF. The CDR3 coding sequence is TGTGCCAGCTCACCAAGAACAGGACGAGGGAACACTGAAGCTTTCTTT.

The rearrangement links TRBV7-3 to TRBJ2-3, with D perhaps given as TRBD1 or TRBD2 (5 bases each). Per the germline V gene, CDR1 is SGHTA and CDR2 is FQGTGA. The V and J ends lost 8 bases and 4 bases respectively, with 13 bases between them. The CDR3 totals 13 residues. CDR3 amino acids: CASALTGPDTQYF. The DNA of the CDR3 is TGTGCCAGCGCCTTAACGGGGCCAGATACGCAGTATTTT.

J is TRBJ2-1 and V is TRBV20-1, with unresolved D. Germline V gene lookup returns CDR1 DFQATT and CDR2 SNEGSKA (reference sequence). Trimming left V 4 bases short and J 8 bases short, with 6 bases between. The CDR3 runs to 10 residues. CDR3 bases: TGCAGTGCTATAGGAGATGAGCAGTTCTTC. Translated: CSAIGDEQFF.

This clone was detected only once. The J gene is TRBJ2-5, the V gene TRBV20-1; a possible D gene is TRBD1 (5 bases). The germline V gene has CDR1 DFQATT and CDR2 SNEGSKA (reference sequence). The CDR3 contains 11 residues. Trimming took 7 bases from V and 2 from J, leaving 8 bases between them. CDR3 sequence (DNA): TGCAGTGGGACACCACAAGAGACCCAGTACTTC. It translates to CSGTPQETQYF.

The chain is built from TRBV5-4 and TRBJ2-5, with 8 bases that match TRBD1. Trimming removed 4 bases from V and 1 base from J; junction bases left unmatched: 3. The germline V gene has CDR1 SGHNT and CDR2 YYREEE (reference sequence). The CDR3 consists of 14 residues. DNA for the CDR3: TGTGCCAGCAGCCAAGGACAGGGCCAAGAGACCCAGTACTTC. Amino acids: CASSQGQGQETQYF.